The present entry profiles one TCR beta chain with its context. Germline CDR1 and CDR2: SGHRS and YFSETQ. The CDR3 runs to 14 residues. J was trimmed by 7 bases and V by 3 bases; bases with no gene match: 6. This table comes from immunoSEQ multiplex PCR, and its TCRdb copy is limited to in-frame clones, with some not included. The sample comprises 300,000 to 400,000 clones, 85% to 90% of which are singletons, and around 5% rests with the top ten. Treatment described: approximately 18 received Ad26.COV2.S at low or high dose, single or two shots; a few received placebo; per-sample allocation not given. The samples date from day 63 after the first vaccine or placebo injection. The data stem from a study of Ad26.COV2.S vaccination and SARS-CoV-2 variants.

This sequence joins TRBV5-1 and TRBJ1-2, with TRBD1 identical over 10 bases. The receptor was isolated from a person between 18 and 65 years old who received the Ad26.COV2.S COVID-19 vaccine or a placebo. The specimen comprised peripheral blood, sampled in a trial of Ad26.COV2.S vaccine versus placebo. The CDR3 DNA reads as TGCGCCAGCAGCTACTCGGGACAGGGGTCTGGCTACACCTTC. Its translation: CASSYSGQGSGYTF.